The T cell receptor beta chain described here comes from a study of shared clonotypes between healthy human individuals. V lost 3 bases, J lost 8 bases, and 14 bases lay in between. From germline, CDR1 is SGHTA and CDR2 FQGTGA. CDR3 length equals 14 residues. Generated by immunoSEQ multiplex PCR, the TCRdb table keeps only in-frame clones and is missing some. The sample holds about 490,000 clones, 79% seen once. The clonotype was recovered from a woman in her thirties or forties in good health. Some clones in this sample may be carry-over from other donors' samples. The sequenced sample was PBMCs. The chain uses TRBV7-3 and TRBJ2-1; tentative D call: TRBD2 (6 bases). The CDR3 region is CASSFRGFADEQFF. The CDR3 nucleotides read TGTGCCAGCAGCTTTCGGGGGTTCGCCGATGAGCAGTTCTTC.